This T cell receptor (beta chain) was observed in a study of Ad26.COV2.S vaccination and SARS-CoV-2 variants. Study-wide background: Donor was assigned to the Ad26.COV2.S arm of trial COV1001. The vaccine Ad26.COV2.S was put into the muscle once, or twice with 56 days between. Study results and caveats: There was reportedly substantial breadth in spike-specific CD8+ and CD4+ T cell responses after vaccination. Breadth measured for non-spike TCRs was similar across vaccine and placebo recipients.

Indicated treatment: 15 to 20 received Ad26.COV2.S at low or high dose, single or two shots; about 5 received placebo; per-sample allocation not given. Specimen acquisition occurred on day 63 following the initial vaccine or placebo injection. Regarding this clone: The target antigen is unknown.

This table comes from immunoSEQ multiplex PCR, and its TCRdb copy is limited to in-frame clones, with some not included. The table includes about 420,000 clones, approximately 87% detected once. CDR1 and CDR2 (germline): KGHSH, LQKENI. V was trimmed by 1 base and J by 4 bases, leaving 14 bases between them. The CDR3 is made up of 15 amino acids. The rearrangement links TRBV18 to TRBJ2-7, with D perhaps matching TRBD1 (6 bases). This sequence was found in a person aged 18-65 years who received the Ad26.COV2.S COVID-19 vaccine or a placebo. The specimen was peripheral blood, collected in a trial of Ad26.COV2.S vaccine versus placebo. CDR3 nucleotide sequence: TGTGCCAGCTCACCACAATTAGCACAGGGTTACGAGCAGTACTTC. It yields the protein CASSPQLAQGYEQYF.